This T cell receptor beta chain was documented in a study of blood T cells in healthy people across ages. Whole-study results and caveats: Possibly, changes in expanded clonotypes were confounded because donor CMV status was unknown. With age, beta diversity per million T cells declined roughly linearly, significantly by 35 to 40.

Through a sample-barcoded 5' primer and a J-beta primer mix, a second PCR was run for roughly 6 to 11 cycles. From the 5' RACE reads, TCRdb called clonotypes with MiXCR, one entry per CDR3 protein. The repertoire holds about 2 million distinct CDR3 sequences, with about 50% as singletons. Details on this clonotype: The target antigen is unknown.

The authors isolated at least 6.5 million PBMCs per sample. Total RNA was extracted at no less than 5.5 micrograms per sample. The sequence derives from a woman aged 40 to 50 in good health. Sequenced sample: blood.

The CDR3 loop reads CASQGPGEGTNSPLHF. CDR3 sequence (DNA): TGTGCCAGCCAAGGACCCGGGGAGGGGACGAATTCACCCCTCCACTTT. J is TRBJ1-6 and V is TRBV6-5; weak D call: TRBD1 (5 bases). The CDR3 runs to 16 residues. Trimming took 8 bases from V and 7 from J, leaving 21 bases between them. Germline-derived CDR1 and CDR2 are MNHEY and SVGAGI.